Listed below are T cell receptor beta chains from one sample, sequenced in a study of human T cells and chemical hapten exposure. TCRdb re-called the RACE reads with MiXCR, one entry per CDR3 protein. This sample has tens of thousands of distinct CDR3 sequences, with over 9% found just once. The sample consisted of whole blood, taken in connection with sensitization to the hapten diphenylcyclopropenone (DPC). Receptors were obtained from a man aged 30 to 39 with alopecia areata. Some clones in this sample may be carry-over from other donors' samples. CDR3s include the opening cysteine and the closing phenylalanine or tryptophan. The D gene is left open where the match is weak. Expanded clones get a size class; other rows say once, few or many, or leave the size out.

cdr3_length: 16
v_call: TRBV6-1
clone_size: many
d_call: TRBD2
j_call: TRBJ2-3
cdr3_nt: TGTGCCAGCACCCTCCTATCTAGCGGGCGCACAGATACGCAGTATTTT
cdr3_aa: CASTLLSSGRTDTQYF

cdr3_length: 16
v_call: TRBV4-3
clone_size: few
d_call: -
j_call: TRBJ1-1
cdr3_nt: TGCGCCAGCAGCCAAGATCGGATACTCCCGAACACTGAAGCTTTCTTT
cdr3_aa: CASSQDRILPNTEAFF

cdr3_length: 15
v_call: TRBV28
clone_size: -
d_call: -
j_call: TRBJ2-3
cdr3_nt: TGTGCCAGCAGTTTAGGCCAACCCAGCACAGATACGCAGTATTTT
cdr3_aa: CASSLGQPSTDTQYF

cdr3_length: 17
v_call: TRBV4-2
clone_size: many
d_call: TRBD1
j_call: TRBJ1-2
cdr3_nt: TGTGCCAGCAGCCAGTCAAATAATCCAGGGGGCCACTATGGCTACACCTTC
cdr3_aa: CASSQSNNPGGHYGYTF

cdr3_length: 15
v_call: TRBV19
clone_size: many
d_call: TRBD2
j_call: TRBJ2-1
cdr3_nt: TGTGCCAGTAGTATGACTAGCGGTGACTACAATGAGCAGTTCTTC
cdr3_aa: CASSMTSGDYNEQFF

cdr3_length: 13
v_call: TRBV7-2
clone_size: many
d_call: -
j_call: TRBJ1-1
cdr3_nt: TGTGCCAGCAGCTTAGGTCGACTATCTGAAGCTTTCTTT
cdr3_aa: CASSLGRLSEAFF

cdr3_length: 13
v_call: TRBV7-6
clone_size: many
d_call: TRBD2
j_call: TRBJ2-1
cdr3_nt: TGTGCCAGCGGGCGGACGGGAGGACATGAGCAGTTCTTC
cdr3_aa: CASGRTGGHEQFF

cdr3_length: 16
v_call: TRBV7-8
clone_size: many
d_call: -
j_call: TRBJ1-3
cdr3_nt: TGTGCCAGCAGCTTAAAACTGGGCCGCTCTGGAAACACCATATATTTT
cdr3_aa: CASSLKLGRSGNTIYF

cdr3_length: 14
v_call: TRBV3-1
clone_size: -
d_call: TRBD1
j_call: TRBJ1-4
cdr3_nt: TGTGCCAGCAGCCGTCGGACAGGGAAGGAAAAACTGTTTTTT
cdr3_aa: CASSRRTGKEKLFF

cdr3_length: 15
v_call: TRBV24-1
clone_size: few
d_call: TRBD1
j_call: TRBJ2-2
cdr3_nt: TGTGCCACCGGCCCAGGGGGCTATGACACCGGGGAGCTGTTTTTT
cdr3_aa: CATGPGGYDTGELFF

cdr3_length: 14
v_call: TRBV7-9
clone_size: many
d_call: -
j_call: TRBJ2-5
cdr3_nt: TGTGCCAGCAGCTGGGGGCTAGCCGAAGAGACCCAGTACTTC
cdr3_aa: CASSWGLAEETQYF

cdr3_length: 13
v_call: TRBV6-2/TRBV6-3
clone_size: few
d_call: -
j_call: TRBJ1-5
cdr3_nt: TGTGCCAGCAGTTCGTCACACAATCAGCCCCAGCATTTT
cdr3_aa: CASSSSHNQPQHF

cdr3_length: 17
v_call: TRBV20-1
clone_size: -
d_call: TRBD2
j_call: TRBJ2-3
cdr3_nt: TGCAGTGCTAGCTCCGGGACTAGCGGAGGGAGCACAGATACGCAGTATTTT
cdr3_aa: CSASSGTSGGSTDTQYF

cdr3_length: 15
v_call: TRBV13
clone_size: medium-sized
d_call: TRBD1
j_call: TRBJ1-1
cdr3_nt: TGTGCCAGCAGCCCAGAACGGACAGGGGTCACTGAAGCTTTCTTT
cdr3_aa: CASSPERTGVTEAFF

cdr3_length: 12
v_call: TRBV18
clone_size: few
d_call: -
j_call: TRBJ2-1
cdr3_nt: TGTGCCAGCTCACTCGAGGGGGGTGAGCAGTTCTTC
cdr3_aa: CASSLEGGEQFF

cdr3_length: 15
v_call: TRBV27
clone_size: -
d_call: -
j_call: TRBJ1-6
cdr3_nt: TGTGCCACCGGAGTCGGGACCGTCGGAATAGTGCCCCTCCACTTT
cdr3_aa: CATGVGTVGIVPLHF

cdr3_length: 18
v_call: TRBV3-1
clone_size: few
d_call: TRBD2
j_call: TRBJ2-1
cdr3_nt: TGTGCCAGCAGCCAAGAGGGTTGGCTAGCGGGAGGGCCGGGTGAGCAGTTCTTC
cdr3_aa: CASSQEGWLAGGPGEQFF

cdr3_length: 12
v_call: TRBV7-2
clone_size: few
d_call: -
j_call: TRBJ1-5
cdr3_nt: TGTGCCAGCAGCTTAATCAATCAGCCCCAGCATTTT
cdr3_aa: CASSLINQPQHF

cdr3_length: 14
v_call: TRBV7-2
clone_size: -
d_call: -
j_call: TRBJ2-7
cdr3_nt: TGTGCCAGCAGCCCCACCGGGACGAACTACGAGCAGTACTTC
cdr3_aa: CASSPTGTNYEQYF

cdr3_length: 14
v_call: TRBV18
clone_size: many
d_call: -
j_call: TRBJ2-7
cdr3_nt: TGTGCCAGCTCACTTGGGGACACAACCTACGAGCAGTACTTC
cdr3_aa: CASSLGDTTYEQYF

cdr3_length: 11
v_call: TRBV20-1
clone_size: many
d_call: -
j_call: TRBJ1-6
cdr3_nt: TGCAGTGCTGGAAAAAGTTTCCCCCTCCACTTT
cdr3_aa: CSAGKSFPLHF

cdr3_length: 19
v_call: TRBV7-2
clone_size: -
d_call: TRBD1
j_call: TRBJ1-6
cdr3_nt: TGTGCCAGCAGCTTAATTTCAGGCGGCCCAGGGGGACCAAATTCACCCCTCCACTTT
cdr3_aa: CASSLISGGPGGPNSPLHF